This TCR beta chain stems from a study of blood T cell repertoires in COVID-19. Across the study: Acute and convalescent COVID-19 specimens originated in the United States, Italy and Spain. T cells, B-cell-depleted T cells, or PBMCs supplied cDNA or gDNA.

V was clipped by 5 bases and J by 4 bases; unmatched bases: 12. Germline loops: CDR1 SGHTA, CDR2 FQGNSA. This CDR3 has 16 residues. Methods used by the authors: Amplifying reference gene primers gave estimates of nucleated cell counts. TCRdb's table, derived via immunoSEQ multiplex PCR, lists solely in-frame clones and lacks some. V, J and clone size reflect that table, while D and trimming were determined from the DNA. This table holds approximately 190,000 clones, 65% to 90% found once. This TCR came from a man older than 75 with acute or convalescent COVID-19. The specimen sequenced was peripheral blood. This chain joins TRBV7-2 and TRBJ2-3; the match to TRBD2 covers 7 bases. The CDR3 spells CASSPTSARTADTQYF. CDR3 sequence (DNA): TGTGCCAGCAGCCCCACTAGCGCGAGGACCGCAGATACGCAGTATTTT.